These 14 T cell receptor beta chains came from one sample sequenced in a study of cytomegalovirus exposure and HLA in healthy donors. TCRdb's copy holds only in-frame clones and misses some; the assay was immunoSEQ multiplex PCR. The data hold 90,000 to 100,000 clones, with about 93% observed a single time. Sample: PBMCs. The receptor set was obtained from a woman aged 30 to 39 in good health and CMV-seropositive.

This clone came up once. V gene TRBV9 combines with J gene TRBJ2-5, with 11 bases that match TRBD2. From germline, CDR1 is SGDLS and CDR2 YYNGEE. The CDR3 is 16 residues long. V lost 0 bases and J lost 5; bases outside the gene matches: 6. The CDR3 is CASSVVLAGVSETQYF. CDR3 DNA: TGTGCCAGCAGCGTAGTACTAGCGGGAGTTTCTGAGACCCAGTACTTC.

The gene calls are TRBV27 and TRBJ2-1; no firm D call. Germline values: CDR1 MNHEY, CDR2 SMNVEV (reference sequence). The germline V and J ends were trimmed by 5 bases and 5 bases, with 13 bases remaining between them. The length of the CDR3 is 14 residues. The CDR3 spells CASSIFGHDNEQFF. For the CDR3, the DNA is TGTGCCAGCAGTATTTTTGGGCACGACAATGAGCAGTTCTTC.

The chain recombines TRBV28 with TRBJ1-1, with a tentative D call TRBD1 (6 bases). The CDR3 is 13 amino acids. Germline V CDR1 and CDR2: MDHEN, SYDVKM. V was pared by 10 bases and J by 0 bases, with 12 bases between. CDR3 region: CAISDSMNTEAFF. In DNA form, the CDR3 reads TGTGCCATTTCGGACAGTATGAACACTGAAGCTTTCTTT.

V usage is TRBV5-1 and J usage is TRBJ2-3; 12 positions match TRBD2. The CDR3 is 18 residues long. J lost 4 bases, V lost 3 bases, and 12 bases had no gene match. The germline V gene has CDR1 SGHRS and CDR2 YFSETQ. CDR3 nucleotides: TGCGCCAGCAGCTCTGGACTAGCGGGAACGGATGGGGCAGATACGCAGTATTTT. It codes for CASSSGLAGTDGADTQYF. The full variable domain, rest sourced from reference TRBV5-1 and TRBJ2-3, is KAGVTQTPRYLIKTRGQQVTLSCSPISGHRSVSWYQQTPGQGLQFLFEYFSETQRNKGNFPGRFSGRQFSNSRSEMNVSTLELGDSALYLCASSSGLAGTDGADTQYFGPGTRLTVL.

The sample holds one count of this clone. The chain is built from TRBV27 and TRBJ2-7, with a possible D match to TRBD2 (7 bases). The CDR3 runs to 15 residues. Per the germline V gene, CDR1 is MNHEY and CDR2 is SMNVEV (reference sequence). Trimming left V 2 bases short and J 2 bases short, with 13 bases between. CDR3 amino acids: CASSLRGGFPYEQYF. The CDR3 DNA reads TGTGCCAGCAGTTTAAGGGGGGGCTTCCCCTACGAGCAGTACTTC.

The V call is TRBV5-1, the J call TRBJ1-2, with 8 bases aligning to TRBD1. Unmatched junction bases numbered 5, after V lost 0 bases and J lost 1 base. Germline V gene lookup returns CDR1 SGHRS and CDR2 YFSETQ. This CDR3 has 16 residues. As DNA, the CDR3 is TGCGCCAGCAGCTTGGCCGGGACAGGTCTTAACTATGGCTACACCTTC. Translating it yields CASSLAGTGLNYGYTF.

The rearrangement joins TRBV7-2 to TRBJ2-1; D gene ambiguous. V gave up 2 bases and J gave up 9 bases, with 23 bases separating them. The CDR3 spans 17 residues. Per the germline V gene, CDR1 is SGHTA and CDR2 is FQGNSA. CDR3 DNA: TGTGCCAGCAGCTTACAGTCAGGCAACAATATTATTACTGAGCAGTTCTTC. Translated: CASSLQSGNNIITEQFF.

The chain couples TRBV28 to TRBJ1-5; D might be TRBD1 (6 bases). There are 16 residues in the CDR3. Trimming shortened V by 7 bases and J by 0 bases, and 16 bases separated the two germline ends. CDR1 MDHEN and CDR2 SYDVKM come from the germline V gene. The CDR3 loop is CASTPTQGPSNQPQHF. The CDR3, as DNA: TGTGCCAGCACCCCAACTCAGGGGCCTAGCAATCAGCCCCAGCATTTT. The variable domain in full, with the rest retrieved from reference TRBV28 and TRBJ1-5, is DVKVTQSSRYLVKRTGEKVFLECVQDMDHENMFWYRQDPGLGLRLIYFSYDVKMKEKGDIPEGYSVSREKKERFSLILESASTNQTSMYLCASTPTQGPSNQPQHFGDGTRLSIL.

The gene calls are TRBV6-6 and TRBJ2-1; D gene ambiguous. CDR3 length: 11 residues. Germline CDR1 and CDR2: MNHNY and SVGAGI (reference sequence). The V end lost 4 bases, the J end lost 6 bases, and 4 bases lay between the germline ends. The CDR3 reads CASSSSNEQFF. For the CDR3, the DNA is TGTGCCAGCAGTTCTAGCAATGAGCAGTTCTTC.

This clone was found once. The chain has TRBV9 and TRBJ2-7; tentative D call: TRBD2 (5 bases). The germline gives CDR1 SGDLS, CDR2 YYNGEE. The CDR3 is 16 residues long. Trimming pared 4 bases from V and 3 bases from J, leaving 20 bases between. The CDR3 loop is CASSPTGVIGSYEQYF. DNA of the CDR3: TGTGCCAGCAGCCCGACCGGGGTGATAGGGAGCTACGAGCAGTACTTC.

V usage is TRBV7-9 and J usage is TRBJ1-1; perhaps TRBD1 as D (6 bases). The CDR3 consists of 15 residues. Germline V gene sequence: CDR1 SEHNR, CDR2 FQNEAQ (reference sequence). V lost 4 bases, J lost 1 base, and 13 bases lay in between. The chain's CDR3 is CASSSSSDRNTEAFF. The DNA for the CDR3 is TGTGCCAGCAGCTCCTCGTCGGACAGGAACACTGAAGCTTTCTTT.

The rearrangement uses TRBV5-6 and TRBJ2-7; no clear D. Germline CDR1 and CDR2: SGHDT and YYEEEE. V was clipped by 3 bases and J by 0 bases, with 10 bases between them. This CDR3 is built from 14 residues. CDR3 sequence: CASSSPLSSYEQYF. The DNA for the CDR3 is TGTGCCAGCAGCTCCCCACTTTCCTCCTACGAGCAGTACTTC.

Remarks on this clone: Other nucleotide sequences in the sample specify the same CDR3. This chain joins TRBV7-2 and TRBJ2-1; D remains ambiguous. The germline CDR1 and CDR2 sequences are SGHTA and FQGNSA. With 5 bases removed from V and 0 bases from J, the gap between germline ends came to 5 bases. This CDR3 has 13 residues. The CDR3 sequence: CASSLSSYNEQFF. In DNA form, the CDR3 reads TGTGCCAGCAGCCTTAGCTCCTACAATGAGCAGTTCTTC.

V gene TRBV5-4 combines with J gene TRBJ2-2; perhaps TRBD1 as D (6 bases). The length of the CDR3 is 17 residues. V was shortened by 0 bases and J by 1 base, with 13 bases between the two germline ends. The germline gives CDR1 SGHNT, CDR2 YYREEE (reference sequence). Here the CDR3 reads CASSLGGGGKNTGELFF. CDR3 nucleotide sequence: TGTGCCAGCAGCTTGGGTGGGGGCGGAAAGAACACCGGGGAGCTGTTTTTT.